Listed below are T cell receptor beta chains from one sample, sequenced in a study of cytomegalovirus exposure and HLA in healthy donors. Data came from immunoSEQ multiplex PCR; TCRdb stores just in-frame clones and leaves some out. This table has 150,000 to 250,000 clones, 70% to 85% appearing once. The sequenced material came from PBMCs. The receptors stem from a young woman in good health and CMV-seropositive. The conserved cysteine and the conserved F or W are not part of the CDR3 here. Each record gives: D gene, V gene, CDR3 length, CDR3 protein. D genes are given only for firm matches.

d_call: TRBD1; v_call: TRBV28; cdr3_length: 13; cdr3_aa: ASRVAGGENGEQY
d_call: .; v_call: TRBV5-4; cdr3_length: 15; cdr3_aa: ASSPGGLGGNTGELF
d_call: .; v_call: TRBV6-1; cdr3_length: 13; cdr3_aa: ASSMMVLAHNEQF
d_call: .; v_call: TRBV7-9; cdr3_length: 12; cdr3_aa: ASSPGLSNQPQH
d_call: .; v_call: TRBV7-2; cdr3_length: 12; cdr3_aa: ASSPRLGYNEQF
d_call: TRBD1; v_call: TRBV4-2; cdr3_length: 14; cdr3_aa: ASSHRGTGNTGELF
d_call: TRBD2; v_call: TRBV2; cdr3_length: 11; cdr3_aa: ASIRLAAYEQY
d_call: TRBD2; v_call: TRBV6-6; cdr3_length: 14; cdr3_aa: ASSFPTSGPDNEQF
d_call: .; v_call: TRBV6-5; cdr3_length: 11; cdr3_aa: ASSLDIDYEQY
d_call: TRBD1; v_call: TRBV7-2; cdr3_length: 13; cdr3_aa: ASSSQGGGDTEAF
d_call: .; v_call: TRBV7-2; cdr3_length: 12; cdr3_aa: ASSFSLASDEQY
d_call: TRBD1; v_call: TRBV25-1; cdr3_length: 13; cdr3_aa: ASSEQGDPADTQY
d_call: .; v_call: TRBV7-6; cdr3_length: 12; cdr3_aa: ASSLVAGNDEQF
d_call: .; v_call: TRBV7-6; cdr3_length: 11; cdr3_aa: ASSTESGNEQF
d_call: .; v_call: TRBV5-1; cdr3_length: 12; cdr3_aa: ASSNNTGNTEAF
d_call: .; v_call: TRBV7-2; cdr3_length: 11; cdr3_aa: ASSPRSTGKLF
d_call: TRBD2; v_call: TRBV11-3; cdr3_length: 13; cdr3_aa: ASSLMGAGVGEQF
d_call: .; v_call: TRBV18; cdr3_length: 13; cdr3_aa: ASSLTQGGTGELF
d_call: TRBD1; v_call: TRBV7-2; cdr3_length: 13; cdr3_aa: ASTKMKGQADGYT
d_call: TRBD1; v_call: TRBV10-1; cdr3_length: 11; cdr3_aa: ATGTGGTDTQY
d_call: .; v_call: TRBV2; cdr3_length: 11; cdr3_aa: ASRLLPGDTQY
d_call: TRBD1; v_call: TRBV5-1; cdr3_length: 11; cdr3_aa: ASQETGGEKLF
d_call: .; v_call: TRBV29-1; cdr3_length: 11; cdr3_aa: SVASFQQETQY
d_call: .; v_call: TRBV14; cdr3_length: 13; cdr3_aa: ASSQGLEGSYEQY
d_call: .; v_call: TRBV6-1; cdr3_length: 12; cdr3_aa: ASIPVGGGQPQH
d_call: .; v_call: TRBV5-6; cdr3_length: 15; cdr3_aa: ASSLVTGWGGANVLT
d_call: TRBD2; v_call: TRBV19; cdr3_length: 13; cdr3_aa: ASTLEALADNEQF
d_call: .; v_call: TRBV14; cdr3_length: 13; cdr3_aa: ASSHVGLGEETQY
d_call: .; v_call: TRBV4-2; cdr3_length: 16; cdr3_aa: ASSQDSQGLVQNYGYT
d_call: TRBD1; v_call: TRBV5-1; cdr3_length: 13; cdr3_aa: ASSPDRGRTPEAF
d_call: .; v_call: TRBV18; cdr3_length: 13; cdr3_aa: ASSPRRALHYEQY
d_call: TRBD1; v_call: TRBV15; cdr3_length: 14; cdr3_aa: ATSRDPGGFGGEQY
d_call: TRBD2; v_call: TRBV30; cdr3_length: 13; cdr3_aa: AWSVKGLAGNEQF
d_call: .; v_call: TRBV5-4; cdr3_length: 12; cdr3_aa: ATQPGLTYNEQF
d_call: TRBD1; v_call: TRBV5-6; cdr3_length: 11; cdr3_aa: ASRTTGLGELF
d_call: .; v_call: TRBV29-1; cdr3_length: 9; cdr3_aa: SVGRGETQY
d_call: TRBD2; v_call: TRBV2; cdr3_length: 12; cdr3_aa: ASSESSGSTEQY